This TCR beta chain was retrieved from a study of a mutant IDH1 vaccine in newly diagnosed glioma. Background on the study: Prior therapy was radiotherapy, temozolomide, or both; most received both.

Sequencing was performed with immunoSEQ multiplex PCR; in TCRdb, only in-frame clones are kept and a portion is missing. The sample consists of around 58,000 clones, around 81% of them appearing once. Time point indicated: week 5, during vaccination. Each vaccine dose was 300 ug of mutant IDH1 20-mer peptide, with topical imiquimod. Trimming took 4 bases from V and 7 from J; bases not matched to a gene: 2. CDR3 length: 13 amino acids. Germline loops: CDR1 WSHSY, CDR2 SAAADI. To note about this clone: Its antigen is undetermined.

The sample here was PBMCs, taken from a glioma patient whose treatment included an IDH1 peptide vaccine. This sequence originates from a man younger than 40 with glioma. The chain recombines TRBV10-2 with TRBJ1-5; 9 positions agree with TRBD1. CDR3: CASSVTGGQPQHF. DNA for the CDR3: TGCGCCAGCAGTGTCACAGGGGGCCAGCCCCAGCATTTT.